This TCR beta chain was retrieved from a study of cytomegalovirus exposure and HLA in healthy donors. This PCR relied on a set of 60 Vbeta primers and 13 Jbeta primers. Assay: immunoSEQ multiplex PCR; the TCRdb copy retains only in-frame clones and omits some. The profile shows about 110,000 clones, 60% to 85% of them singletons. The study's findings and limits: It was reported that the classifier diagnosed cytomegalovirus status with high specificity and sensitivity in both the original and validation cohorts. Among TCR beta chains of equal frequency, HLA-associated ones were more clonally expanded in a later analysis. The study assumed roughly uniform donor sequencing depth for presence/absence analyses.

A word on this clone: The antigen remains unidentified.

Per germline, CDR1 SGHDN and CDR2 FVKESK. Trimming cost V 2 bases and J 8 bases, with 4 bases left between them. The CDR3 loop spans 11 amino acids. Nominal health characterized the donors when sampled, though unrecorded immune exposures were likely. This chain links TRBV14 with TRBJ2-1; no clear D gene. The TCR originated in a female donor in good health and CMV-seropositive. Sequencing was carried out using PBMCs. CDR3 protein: CASSQLYEQFF. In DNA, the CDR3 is TGTGCCAGCAGCCAATTATATGAGCAGTTCTTC.